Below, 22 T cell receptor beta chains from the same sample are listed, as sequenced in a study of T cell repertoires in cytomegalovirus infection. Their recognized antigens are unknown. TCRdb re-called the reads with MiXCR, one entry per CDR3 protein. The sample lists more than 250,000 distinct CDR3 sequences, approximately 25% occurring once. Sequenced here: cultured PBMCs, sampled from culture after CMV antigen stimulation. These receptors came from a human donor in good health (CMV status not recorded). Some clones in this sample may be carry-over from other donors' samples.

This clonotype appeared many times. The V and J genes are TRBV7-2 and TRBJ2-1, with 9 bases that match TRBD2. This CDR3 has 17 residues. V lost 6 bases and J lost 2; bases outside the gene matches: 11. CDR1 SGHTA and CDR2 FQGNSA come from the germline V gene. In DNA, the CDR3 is TGTGCCAGCAGGTACTGGGGATTAGCGGGAGCCTACAATGAGCAGTTCTTC. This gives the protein CASRYWGLAGAYNEQFF.

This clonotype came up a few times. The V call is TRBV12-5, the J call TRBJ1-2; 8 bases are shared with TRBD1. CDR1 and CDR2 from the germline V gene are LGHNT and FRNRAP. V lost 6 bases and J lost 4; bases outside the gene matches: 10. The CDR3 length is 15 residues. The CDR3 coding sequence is TGTGCTAGTGGCCCCCGGCCGGACAGGGCCTATGGCTACACCTTC. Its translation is CASGPRPDRAYGYTF.

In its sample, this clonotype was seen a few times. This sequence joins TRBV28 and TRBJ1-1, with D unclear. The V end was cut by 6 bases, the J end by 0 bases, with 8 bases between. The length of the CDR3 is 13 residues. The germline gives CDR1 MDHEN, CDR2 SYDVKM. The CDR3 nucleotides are TGTGCCAGCAGCATCACAGTGAACACTGAAGCTTTCTTT. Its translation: CASSITVNTEAFF.

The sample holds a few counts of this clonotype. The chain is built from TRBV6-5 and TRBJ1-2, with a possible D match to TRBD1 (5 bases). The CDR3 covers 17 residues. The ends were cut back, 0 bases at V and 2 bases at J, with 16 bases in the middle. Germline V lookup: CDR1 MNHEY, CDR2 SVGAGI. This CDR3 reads CASSYSSSPGSNYGYTF. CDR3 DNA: TGTGCCAGCAGTTACTCATCTTCTCCAGGGTCAAACTATGGCTACACCTTC.

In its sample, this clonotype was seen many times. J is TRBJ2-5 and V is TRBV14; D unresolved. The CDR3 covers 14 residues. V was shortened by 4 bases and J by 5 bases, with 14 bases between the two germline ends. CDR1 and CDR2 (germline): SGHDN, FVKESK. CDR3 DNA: TGTGCCAGCAGCCCCTACCTCCGTGAGGAGACCCAGTACTTC. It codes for CASSPYLREETQYF.

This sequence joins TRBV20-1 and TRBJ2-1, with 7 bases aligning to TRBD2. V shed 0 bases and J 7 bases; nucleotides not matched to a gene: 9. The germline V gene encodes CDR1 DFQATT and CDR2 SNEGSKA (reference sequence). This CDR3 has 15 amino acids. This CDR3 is CSARDPGLTPNEQFF. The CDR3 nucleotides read TGCAGTGCTAGAGATCCGGGACTAACACCGAATGAGCAGTTCTTC.

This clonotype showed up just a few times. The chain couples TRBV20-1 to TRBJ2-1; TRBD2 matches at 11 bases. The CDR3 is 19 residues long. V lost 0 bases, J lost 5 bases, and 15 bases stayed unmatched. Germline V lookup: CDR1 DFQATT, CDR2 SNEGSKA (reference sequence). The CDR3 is CSAREALGTGTSGNNEQFF. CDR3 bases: TGCAGTGCTAGAGAAGCGCTTGGGACCGGGACTAGCGGTAACAATGAGCAGTTCTTC.

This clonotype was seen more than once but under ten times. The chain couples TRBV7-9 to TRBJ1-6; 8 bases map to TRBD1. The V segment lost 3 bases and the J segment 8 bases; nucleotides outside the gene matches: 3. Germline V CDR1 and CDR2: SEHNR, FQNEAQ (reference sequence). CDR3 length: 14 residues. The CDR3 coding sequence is TGTGCCAGCAGCTTGGGACAGGTCGATTCACCCCTCCACTTT. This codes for CASSLGQVDSPLHF.

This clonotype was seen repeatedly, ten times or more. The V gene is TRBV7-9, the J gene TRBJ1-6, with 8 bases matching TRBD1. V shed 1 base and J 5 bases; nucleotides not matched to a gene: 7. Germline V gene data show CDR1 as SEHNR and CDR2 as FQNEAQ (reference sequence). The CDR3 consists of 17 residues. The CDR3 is CASSLERTGRDNSPLHF. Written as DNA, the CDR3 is TGTGCCAGCAGCTTAGAACGGACAGGGCGGGATAATTCACCCCTCCACTTT.

The CDR3 region is CASSPRGAVHTEAFF. The CDR3 nucleotides are TGTGCCAGCAGCCCAAGAGGGGCGGTCCACACTGAAGCTTTCTTT. The chain employs TRBV7-8 and TRBJ1-1, with D tentatively TRBD1 (5 bases). Germline V gene data show CDR1 as SGHVS and CDR2 as FQNEAQ. V lost 5 bases to trimming and J lost 3 bases, with 16 bases between them. This CDR3 has 15 amino acids.

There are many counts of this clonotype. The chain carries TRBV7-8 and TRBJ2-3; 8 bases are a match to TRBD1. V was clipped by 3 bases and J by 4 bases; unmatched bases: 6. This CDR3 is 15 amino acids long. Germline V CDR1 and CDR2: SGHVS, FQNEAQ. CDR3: CASSFRTGWSDTQYF. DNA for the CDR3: TGTGCCAGCAGCTTTCGGACAGGGTGGTCAGATACGCAGTATTTT.

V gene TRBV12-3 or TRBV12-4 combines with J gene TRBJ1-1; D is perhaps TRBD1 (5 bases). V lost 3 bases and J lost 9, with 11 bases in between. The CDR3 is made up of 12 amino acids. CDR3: CASSLKGLKAFF. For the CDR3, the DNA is TGTGCCAGCAGTTTGAAGGGACTCAAAGCTTTCTTT.

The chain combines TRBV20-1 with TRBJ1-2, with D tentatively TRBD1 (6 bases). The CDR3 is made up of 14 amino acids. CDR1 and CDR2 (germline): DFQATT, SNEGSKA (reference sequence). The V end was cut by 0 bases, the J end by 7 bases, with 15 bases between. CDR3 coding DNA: TGCAGTGCTAGAGATCTGCGGGGGCTTGCTGGCTACACCTTC. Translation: CSARDLRGLAGYTF.

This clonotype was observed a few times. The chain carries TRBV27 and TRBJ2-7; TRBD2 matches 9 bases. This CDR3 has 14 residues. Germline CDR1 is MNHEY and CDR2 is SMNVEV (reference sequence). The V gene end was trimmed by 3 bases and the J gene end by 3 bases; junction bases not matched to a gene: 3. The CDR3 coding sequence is TGTGCCAGCAGTTTTGGGCGGGAGGGCTACGAGCAGTACTTC. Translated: CASSFGREGYEQYF.

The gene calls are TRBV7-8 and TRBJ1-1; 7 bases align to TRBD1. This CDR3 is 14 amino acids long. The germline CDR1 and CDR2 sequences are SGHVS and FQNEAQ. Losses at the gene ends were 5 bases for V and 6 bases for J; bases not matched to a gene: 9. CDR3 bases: TGTGCCAGCAGCGTCGACAGGGAGTACCCTGAAGCTTTCTTT. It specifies CASSVDREYPEAFF.

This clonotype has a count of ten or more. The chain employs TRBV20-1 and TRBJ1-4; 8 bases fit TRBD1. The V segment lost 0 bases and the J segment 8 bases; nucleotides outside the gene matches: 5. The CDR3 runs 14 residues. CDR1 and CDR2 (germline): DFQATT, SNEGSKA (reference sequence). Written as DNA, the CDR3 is TGCAGTGCTAGAGATCAGGGGGCGCCAGAAAAACTGTTTTTT. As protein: CSARDQGAPEKLFF.

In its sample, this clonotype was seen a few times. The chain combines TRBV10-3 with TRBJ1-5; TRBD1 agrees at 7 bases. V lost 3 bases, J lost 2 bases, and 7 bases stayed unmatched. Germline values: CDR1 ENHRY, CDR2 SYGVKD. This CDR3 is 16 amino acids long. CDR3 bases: TGTGCCATCAGTGAAACCGTAACAGGGGGCAATCAGCCCCAGCATTTT. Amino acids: CAISETVTGGNQPQHF.

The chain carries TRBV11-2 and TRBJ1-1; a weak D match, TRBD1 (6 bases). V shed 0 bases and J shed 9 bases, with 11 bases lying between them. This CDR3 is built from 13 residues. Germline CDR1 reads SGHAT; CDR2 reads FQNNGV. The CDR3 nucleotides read TGTGCCAGCAGCTTAGATGTCGGGGGCAAAGCTTTCTTT. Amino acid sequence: CASSLDVGGKAFF.

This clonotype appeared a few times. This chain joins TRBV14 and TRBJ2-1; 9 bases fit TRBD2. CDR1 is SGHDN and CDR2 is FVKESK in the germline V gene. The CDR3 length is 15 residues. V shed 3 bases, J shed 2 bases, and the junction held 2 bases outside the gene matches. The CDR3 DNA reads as TGTGCCAGCAGCCAGCGGGAGGGCCCCTACAATGAGCAGTTCTTC. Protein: CASSQREGPYNEQFF.

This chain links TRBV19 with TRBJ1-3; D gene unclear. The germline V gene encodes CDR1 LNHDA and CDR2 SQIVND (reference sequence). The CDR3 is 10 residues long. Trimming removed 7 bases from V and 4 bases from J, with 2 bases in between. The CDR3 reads CASKGNTIYF. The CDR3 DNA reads TGTGCCAGTAAAGGAAACACCATATATTTT.

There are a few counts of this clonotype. The CDR3 sequence: CASSLGGVSNYGYTF. For the CDR3, the DNA is TGTGCCAGCAGCTTGGGTGGGGTGTCAAACTATGGCTACACCTTC. This rearrangement joins TRBV7-9 to TRBJ1-2; no reliable D call. Trimming removed 3 bases from V and 2 bases from J, with 13 bases in between. This CDR3 contains 15 residues. The germline V gene encodes CDR1 SEHNR and CDR2 FQNEAQ (reference sequence).

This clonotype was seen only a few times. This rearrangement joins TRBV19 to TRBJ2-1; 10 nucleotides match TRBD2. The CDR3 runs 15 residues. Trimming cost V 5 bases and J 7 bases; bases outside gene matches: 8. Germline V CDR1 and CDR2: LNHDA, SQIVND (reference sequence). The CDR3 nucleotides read TGTGCCAGTAGTTCGGCTAGCGGGAGAGGGAATGAGCAGTTCTTC. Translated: CASSSASGRGNEQFF.